Below are 31 T cell receptor beta chains sequenced from a single sample in a study of response to subunit inactivated influenza vaccine. TCRdb fed the RT-PCR reads into MiXCR, producing one record per CDR3 protein. The sample lists about 650,000 distinct CDR3 sequences, 15% to 19% occurring once. The sequencing used PBMCs from blood, collected about 12 days after vaccination. The origin of the receptors is a man aged 45-65 years who received an inactivated influenza vaccine.

This clonotype was detected only once. The rearrangement joins TRBV6-2 or TRBV6-3 to TRBJ2-1; 8 nucleotides agree with TRBD1. The CDR3 totals 14 residues. V was clipped by 5 bases and J by 6 bases; unmatched bases: 6. Germline V CDR1 and CDR2: MNHEY, SVGEGT. CDR3 sequence: CASSLGTGFNEQFF. In nucleotides, the CDR3 is TGTGCCAGCAGTCTGGGGACAGGTTTCAATGAGCAGTTCTTC.

The chain combines TRBV4-2 with TRBJ1-4; 7 bases line up with TRBD1. The germline V gene encodes CDR1 LGHNA and CDR2 YNFKEQ. The CDR3 loop spans 16 amino acids. J gave up 5 bases and V 0 bases, and 6 bases lay outside the gene matches. CDR3: CASSQDGGQTNEKLFF. CDR3 in DNA: TGTGCCAGCAGCCAAGATGGGGGACAGACAAATGAAAAACTGTTTTTT.

The chain is built from TRBV15 and TRBJ2-6; a weak D match, TRBD1 (6 bases). Between the trimmed V and J ends, which lost 0 bases and 3 bases, there was a span of 12 bases. This CDR3 contains 17 residues. Germline CDR1 LNHNV, CDR2 YYDKDF (reference sequence). Here the CDR3 DNA reads TGTGCCACCAGCAGAGAGCGAACAGGGTTTGGGGCCAACGTCCTGACTTTC. Translating gives CATSRERTGFGANVLTF.

This clonotype was seen a single time. J is TRBJ2-3 and V is TRBV6-1, with D unclear. From germline, CDR1 is MNHNS and CDR2 SASEGT. Between the trimmed V and J ends, which lost 6 bases and 0 bases, there was a span of 10 bases. CDR3 length: 14 residues. CDR3 nucleotides: TGTGCCAGCAGACCCCTGACTAGCACAGATACGCAGTATTTT. Its protein is CASRPLTSTDTQYF.

This chain links TRBV27 with TRBJ1-5, with TRBD1 matching over 8 bases. V dropped 5 bases and J dropped 4; count of bases not matched to a gene: 10. The CDR3 length is 16 residues. Germline lookup yields CDR1 MNHEY and CDR2 SMNVEV (reference sequence). CDR3 loop: CASSPGQGRWNQPQHF. As DNA, the CDR3 is TGTGCCAGCAGTCCAGGACAGGGTAGGTGGAATCAGCCCCAGCATTTT.

The chain couples TRBV28 to TRBJ1-2, with D hard to call. The CDR3 consists of 13 residues. CDR1 and CDR2 from the germline V gene are MDHEN and SYDVKM. Trimming shortened V by 3 bases and J by 0 bases, and 5 bases separated the two germline ends. The CDR3 spells CASSFGPNYGYTF. CDR3 bases: TGTGCCAGCAGTTTCGGGCCTAACTATGGCTACACCTTC.

The CDR3 protein is CASTLWGEDGELFF. CDR3 nucleotides: TGTGCCAGCACCCTATGGGGCGAGGACGGGGAGCTGTTTTTT. The genes are TRBV12-3 or TRBV12-4 and TRBJ2-2, with D perhaps matching TRBD1 (5 bases). The V end lost 7 bases, the J end lost 7 bases, and 16 bases lay between the germline ends. The CDR3 totals 14 residues.

The table lists this clonotype with a few counts. The chain couples TRBV20-1 to TRBJ1-5; weak D call: TRBD1 (6 bases). Trimming took off 3 bases at V and 8 bases at J, with 11 bases between the two ends. CDR1 and CDR2 from the germline V gene are DFQATT and SNEGSKA (reference sequence). This CDR3 region has 12 residues. CDR3 in DNA: TGCAGTGCTAGCCCACAGGGTAAGCCCCAGCATTTT. This translates into CSASPQGKPQHF.

The table lists this clonotype with a few counts. The CDR3 DNA follows: TGTGCCAGCAGCTATCGGACACTCTATGGCTACACCTTC. It translates to CASSYRTLYGYTF. The chain joins TRBV7-2 to TRBJ1-2; the D gene is possibly TRBD1 (5 bases). Germline V CDR1 and CDR2: SGHTA, FQGNSA. The V end was cut by 4 bases, the J end by 4 bases, with 10 bases between. The CDR3 has 13 amino acids.

This clonotype was found a few times. The chain uses TRBV28 and TRBJ2-1; 9 positions match TRBD2. The V gene's germline CDR1 is MDHEN and CDR2 SYDVKM. V gave up 6 bases and J gave up 5 bases; unmatched junction bases: 8. CDR3 size: 15 residues. In DNA form, the CDR3 reads TGTGCCAGCAGCCCCCGACTAGCGGTAAACAATGAGCAGTTCTTC. Protein: CASSPRLAVNNEQFF.

This clonotype was counted between two and nine times. The genes are TRBV5-1 and TRBJ2-1, with TRBD2 matching over 8 bases. With V trimmed by 4 bases and J by 12 bases, 6 bases remained unmatched. CDR3 length: 12 amino acids. Germline V gene data show CDR1 as SGHRS and CDR2 as YFSETQ. For the CDR3, the DNA is TGCGCCAGCAGCCCTTCGGGGGGGCGGCAGTTCTTC. The encoded protein is CASSPSGGRQFF.

This clonotype was seen more than once but under ten times. The chain couples TRBV7-9 to TRBJ1-2; 9 nucleotides agree with TRBD1. The CDR3 loop spans 15 amino acids. V was pared by 5 bases and J by 4 bases, with 8 bases of the junction left unmatched. The germline V gene encodes CDR1 SEHNR and CDR2 FQNEAQ (reference sequence). The DNA of the CDR3 is TGTGCCAGCAGCCCGCAGGGACAGGGCTTCTATGGCTACACCTTC. Protein sequence: CASSPQGQGFYGYTF.

The rearrangement links TRBV24-1 to TRBJ2-1; the match to TRBD2 covers 8 bases. Germline values: CDR1 KGHDR, CDR2 SFDVKD. The CDR3 runs to 16 residues. The V gene end was trimmed by 1 base and the J gene end by 4 bases; junction bases not matched to a gene: 5. The CDR3 spells CATSDFTGGSYNEQFF. The CDR3 nucleotides are TGTGCCACCAGTGATTTTACGGGGGGGTCGTACAATGAGCAGTTCTTC.

This clonotype was picked up a small number of times. This sequence joins TRBV9 and TRBJ2-1, with a tentative D call TRBD1 (5 bases). Trimming left V 0 bases short and J 5 bases short, with 12 bases between. There are 15 residues in the CDR3. The V gene's germline CDR1 is SGDLS and CDR2 YYNGEE. The CDR3 nucleotides are TGTGCCAGCAGCGTAGGGGGCAGCAAGAACAATGAGCAGTTCTTC. Translating it yields CASSVGGSKNNEQFF.

This clonotype was counted a few times. The chain joins TRBV6-5 to TRBJ2-5; 8 bases are shared with TRBD1. The CDR3 consists of 13 residues. The germline V gene has CDR1 MNHEY and CDR2 SVGAGI. With 3 bases clipped from V and 5 bases from J, the junction kept 2 bases outside the gene matches. Written as DNA, the CDR3 is TGTGCCAGCAGTTATCGACAGGGGGAGACCCAGTACTTC. Translating it yields CASSYRQGETQYF.

On this clonotype: The junction departs from germline at one end; a sequencing error may be responsible. V gene TRBV15 combines with J gene TRBJ2-1; D is tentatively TRBD1 or TRBD2 (5 bases each). This CDR3 spans 16 amino acids. The V gene's germline CDR1 is LNHNV and CDR2 YYDKDF (reference sequence). The CDR3 coding sequence is TGTGCCACCGGCAGAGTGCCCGGGACCAGTTTCAAGGAGCAGTTCTTC. This codes for CATGRVPGTSFKEQFF.

The V gene is TRBV27, the J gene TRBJ2-3; D gene ambiguous. The CDR3 loop spans 16 amino acids. V lost 7 bases to trimming and J lost 1 base, with 18 bases between them. CDR1 is MNHEY, CDR2 SMNVEV, per germline (reference sequence). The CDR3 sequence is CASTIHPRSRTDTQYF. The CDR3 DNA sequence: TGTGCCAGCACTATCCATCCTCGGTCCCGCACAGATACGCAGTATTTT.

This chain connects TRBV29-1 to TRBJ2-5, with D possibly being TRBD1 (6 bases). CDR3 length: 12 amino acids. Germline V gene data show CDR1 as SQVTM and CDR2 as ANQGSEA. V dropped 6 bases and J dropped 5 bases, with 13 bases sitting between them. The CDR3 DNA reads TGCAGCGTCGGACAGCTGACGGAGACCCAGTACTTC. The encoded protein is CSVGQLTETQYF.

This clonotype was recorded a few times. The rearrangement joins TRBV29-1 to TRBJ2-5; the D gene could be TRBD1 or TRBD2 (5 bases each). This CDR3 is 11 amino acids long. V was pared by 8 bases and J by 1 base, with 8 bases between. Per the germline V gene, CDR1 is SQVTM and CDR2 is ANQGSEA. The CDR3 reads CSSGTQETQYF. In nucleotides, the CDR3 is TGCAGCTCAGGGACCCAAGAGACCCAGTACTTC.

V is TRBV20-1 and J is TRBJ2-7; TRBD1 aligns across 7 bases. V was pared by 0 bases and J by 3 bases, with 8 bases of the junction left unmatched. The CDR3 extends over 15 amino acids. The germline V gene encodes CDR1 DFQATT and CDR2 SNEGSKA (reference sequence). The CDR3 coding sequence is TGCAGTGCTAGAGACAGTAGGGACAGTGACTACGAGCAGTACTTC. Amino acid sequence: CSARDSRDSDYEQYF.

This clonotype was detected only a few times. The rearrangement joins TRBV5-5 to TRBJ2-2; 8 bases match TRBD1. Trimming cost V 4 bases and J 4 bases; bases outside gene matches: 6. Germline V gene data show CDR1 as SGHKS and CDR2 as YYEKEE (reference sequence). This CDR3 spans 15 amino acids. This CDR3 reads CASSRTGLATGELFF. The CDR3 coding sequence is TGTGCCAGCAGCCGGACAGGGTTGGCCACCGGGGAGCTGTTTTTT.

The chain uses TRBV28 and TRBJ1-2, with D unresolved. V shed 5 bases and J shed 8 bases, with 15 bases lying between them. The CDR3 spans 13 residues. CDR1 and CDR2 from the germline V gene are MDHEN and SYDVKM. This chain's CDR3 is CASSTHNGGGYTF. The DNA of the CDR3 is TGTGCCAGCAGTACCCACAACGGTGGGGGCTACACCTTC.

This clonotype was seen more than once but under ten times. The chain is built from TRBV20-1 and TRBJ1-1; tentative D call: TRBD1 (6 bases). Germline CDR1 reads DFQATT; CDR2 reads SNEGSKA (reference sequence). The V and J ends lost 3 bases and 2 bases respectively, with 10 bases between them. This CDR3 is 13 amino acids long. CDR3 residues: CSASYGTNTEAFF. The DNA for the CDR3 is TGCAGTGCTAGTTACGGGACAAACACTGAAGCTTTCTTT.

The J gene is TRBJ2-2, the V gene TRBV3-1; perhaps TRBD1 as D (6 bases). Per germline, CDR1 LGHDT and CDR2 YNNKEL (reference sequence). This CDR3 region has 15 residues. Trimming cost V 1 base and J 6 bases, with 12 bases left between them. CDR3 in amino acids: CASSQVGARAGELFF. DNA for the CDR3: TGTGCCAGCAGCCAAGTGGGGGCGCGGGCCGGGGAGCTGTTTTTT.

This clonotype was found a few times. The V gene is TRBV5-1, the J gene TRBJ2-7; D could derive from TRBD1 or TRBD2 (5 bases each). Trimming pared 4 bases from V and 6 bases from J, leaving 14 bases between. CDR3 length equals 13 residues. Germline lookup yields CDR1 SGHRS and CDR2 YFSETQ. The CDR3, as DNA: TGCGCCAGCAGCCGGGACGATGTTGGCGAGCAGTACTTC. It yields the protein CASSRDDVGEQYF.

This clonotype was seen more than once but under ten times. V is TRBV6-1 and J is TRBJ2-2, with a tentative D call TRBD1 (5 bases). The V and J ends lost 10 bases and 2 bases respectively, with 14 bases between them. From germline, CDR1 is MNHNS and CDR2 SASEGT. The CDR3 extends over 14 amino acids. The CDR3 DNA sequence: TGTGCCACCAAAGGGGCACATAACACCGGGGAGCTGTTTTTT. This translates into CATKGAHNTGELFF.

This chain connects TRBV9 to TRBJ2-7, with D perhaps assigned TRBD1 or TRBD2 (5 bases each). The CDR3 has 14 residues. The germline V gene encodes CDR1 SGDLS and CDR2 YYNGEE. V dropped 2 bases and J dropped 5 bases, with 14 bases sitting between them. The CDR3 sequence is CASSVGTLGDEQYF. DNA of the CDR3: TGTGCCAGCAGCGTGGGGACCCTTGGGGACGAGCAGTACTTC.

This chain connects TRBV6-5 to TRBJ2-1; a possible D gene is TRBD2 (5 bases). Germline lookup yields CDR1 MNHEY and CDR2 SVGAGI. Trimming took 2 bases from V and 9 from J, leaving 14 bases between them. The CDR3 length is 14 residues. The CDR3 sequence is CASSYGWEYLEQFF. DNA for the CDR3: TGTGCCAGCAGTTACGGGTGGGAGTACCTTGAGCAGTTCTTC.

This clonotype was recorded a few times. The chain links TRBV12-3 or TRBV12-4 to TRBJ1-5, with 8 bases matching TRBD1. Trimming took 1 base from V and 3 from J; bases not matched to a gene: 2. CDR3 length equals 15 residues. The CDR3 region is CASSLGRGLNQPQHF. The CDR3, as DNA: TGTGCCAGCAGTTTAGGCAGGGGGCTCAATCAGCCCCAGCATTTT.

The chain couples TRBV5-5 to TRBJ1-1, with no clear D. V was shortened by 4 bases and J by 0 bases, with 13 bases between the two germline ends. The CDR3 sequence is 15 residues long. Germline assignment: CDR1 SGHKS and CDR2 YYEKEE (reference sequence). CDR3 in amino acids: CASSITDGMNTEAFF. Here the CDR3 DNA reads TGTGCCAGCAGCATAACCGACGGGATGAACACTGAAGCTTTCTTT.

This clonotype was detected only a few times. V is TRBV7-9 and J is TRBJ1-2; D remains unclear. Germline V gene lookup returns CDR1 SEHNR and CDR2 FQNEAQ (reference sequence). V was trimmed by 5 bases and J by 2 bases, leaving 6 bases between them. The length of the CDR3 is 12 residues. In nucleotides, the CDR3 is TGTGCCAGCAGCCCCCACAACTATGGCTACACCTTC. Translating it yields CASSPHNYGYTF.